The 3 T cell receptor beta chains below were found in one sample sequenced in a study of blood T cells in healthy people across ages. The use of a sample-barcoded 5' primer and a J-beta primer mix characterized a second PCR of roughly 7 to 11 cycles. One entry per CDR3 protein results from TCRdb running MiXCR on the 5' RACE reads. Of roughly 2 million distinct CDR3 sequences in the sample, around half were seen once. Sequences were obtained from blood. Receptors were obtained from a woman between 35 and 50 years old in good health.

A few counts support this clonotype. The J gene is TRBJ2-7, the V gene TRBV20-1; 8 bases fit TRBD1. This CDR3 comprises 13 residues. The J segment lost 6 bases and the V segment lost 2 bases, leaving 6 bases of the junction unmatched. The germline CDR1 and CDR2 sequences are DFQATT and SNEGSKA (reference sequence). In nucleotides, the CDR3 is TGCAGTGCTAGACTTCGGACAGGGCGCGAGCAGTACTTC. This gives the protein CSARLRTGREQYF.

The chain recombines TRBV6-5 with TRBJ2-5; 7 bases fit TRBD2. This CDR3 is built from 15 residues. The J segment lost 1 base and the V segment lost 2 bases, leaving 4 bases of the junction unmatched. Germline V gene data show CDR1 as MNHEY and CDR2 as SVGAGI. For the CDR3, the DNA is TGTGCCAGCAGTTACGGGCGGGGGTCCCAAGAGACCCAGTACTTC. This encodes CASSYGRGSQETQYF.

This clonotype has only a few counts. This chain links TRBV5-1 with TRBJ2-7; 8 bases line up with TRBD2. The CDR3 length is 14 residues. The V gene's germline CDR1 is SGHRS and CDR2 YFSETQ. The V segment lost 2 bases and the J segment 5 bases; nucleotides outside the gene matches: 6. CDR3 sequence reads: CASSFGGDRHEQYF. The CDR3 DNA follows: TGCGCCAGCAGCTTCGGGGGGGATCGGCACGAGCAGTACTTC.